This T cell receptor beta chain derives from a study of shared clonotypes between healthy human individuals. Across the whole study: CD4 naive cells filled three plates per donor, CD4 memory three, CD8 naive two and CD8 memory one.

Using immunoSEQ multiplex PCR, the repertoire was profiled, and TCRdb retains in-frame clones only, with some absent. This table holds fewer than 1.4 million clones, approximately 78% found once. The sequencing input was memory CD4+ T cells from PBMCs. Subset meaning: CD45RA-negative fraction. This clonotype was sampled from a man in his late teens or twenties in good health. Some clones in this sample may be carry-over from other donors' samples.

This CDR3 reads CASSPRRTGNTEAFF. CDR3 bases: TGTGCCAGCAGCCCACGTCGAACGGGGAACACTGAAGCTTTCTTT. The genes are TRBV28 and TRBJ1-1; D not resolved. V gave up 6 bases and J gave up 1 base, with 15 bases separating them. CDR1 MDHEN and CDR2 SYDVKM come from the germline V gene. The CDR3 length is 15 residues.